The source of this T cell receptor (beta chain) is a study of shared clonotypes between healthy human individuals. V lost 4 bases and J 7 bases, leaving 12 bases between the germline ends. The germline gives CDR1 SGHRS, CDR2 YFSETQ. The CDR3 loop spans 12 amino acids. Naive CD8 cells comprised CD45RO-negative, CCR7-positively selected cells, excluding terminally differentiated effector memory CD45RA+ cells. TCRdb's copy holds only in-frame clones and misses some; the assay was immunoSEQ multiplex PCR. Found here are hundreds of thousands of clones, approximately 96% of them singletons; the top ten hold roughly 0.12%.

The chain employs TRBV5-1 and TRBJ2-7; a weak D match, TRBD1 (6 bases). This sequence was found in a woman younger than 45 in good health. Sequencing was performed on naive CD8+ T cells sorted from blood. The CDR3 sequence is CASSADRPEQYF. The CDR3, as DNA: TGCGCCAGCAGCGCGGACAGACCTGAGCAGTACTTC.